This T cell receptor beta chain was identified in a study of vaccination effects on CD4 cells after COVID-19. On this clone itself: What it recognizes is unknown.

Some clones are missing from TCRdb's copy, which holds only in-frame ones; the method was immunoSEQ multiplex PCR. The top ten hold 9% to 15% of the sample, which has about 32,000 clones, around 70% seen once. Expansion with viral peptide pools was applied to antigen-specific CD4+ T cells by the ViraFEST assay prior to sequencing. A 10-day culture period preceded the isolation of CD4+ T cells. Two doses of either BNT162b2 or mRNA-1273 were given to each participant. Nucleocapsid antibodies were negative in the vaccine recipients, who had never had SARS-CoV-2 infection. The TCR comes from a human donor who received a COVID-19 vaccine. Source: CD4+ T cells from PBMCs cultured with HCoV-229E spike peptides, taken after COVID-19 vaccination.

The CDR3 DNA reads TGTGCCAGCAGACTCGGGACAGGGGCCTATGGCTACACCTTC. Amino acid sequence: CASRLGTGAYGYTF. The chain links TRBV7-9 to TRBJ1-2, with TRBD1 identical over 10 bases. The length of the CDR3 is 14 residues. J was trimmed by 4 bases and V by 6 bases; bases with no gene match: 5. Germline CDR1 is SEHNR and CDR2 is FQNEAQ (reference sequence).